One T cell receptor (beta chain) is described in this entry. Antigen unknown. The PCR had 60 Vbeta and 13 Jbeta primers. The assay was immunoSEQ multiplex PCR, and TCRdb's table has in-frame clones only and misses some. This repertoire shows approximately 120,000 clones, under 85% found once; its top ten account for about 8%. The CDR3 has 17 residues. Trimming cost V 4 bases and J 7 bases; bases outside gene matches: 8. Germline-derived CDR1 and CDR2 are SGHVS and FQNEAQ. This specimen comes from a study of cytomegalovirus exposure and HLA in healthy donors. General study results and limits: Sequences of the TCR beta chain were said to predict the HLA-A and HLA-B alleles of most subjects accurately. Looking again later, the authors saw that most CMV-associated TCR beta chains seemed HLA-restricted.

The sequence was collected from a woman aged 50 to 65 in good health and CMV-seropositive. V is TRBV7-8 and J is TRBJ2-1; 15 nucleotides line up with TRBD2. The specimen sequenced was PBMCs. Here the CDR3 reads CASSSRTSGRAGNEQFF. CDR3 sequence (DNA): TGTGCCAGCAGCTCAAGGACTAGCGGGAGGGCCGGAAATGAGCAGTTCTTC. The variable domain in full, with the rest retrieved from reference TRBV7-8 and TRBJ2-1, is GAGVSQSPRYKVAKRGQDVALRCDPISGHVSLFWYQQALGQGPEFLTYFQNEAQLDKSGLPSDRFFAERPEGSVSTLKIQRTQQEDSAVYLCASSSRTSGRAGNEQFFGPGTRLTVL.